A selection of T cell receptor beta chains follows, all from one sample in a study of early T cells in non-severe SARS-CoV-2 infection. TCRdb called the 5' RACE reads again in MiXCR, with one record for every CDR3 protein. The sample has around 20,000 distinct CDR3 sequences; about 4% are singletons. The sample was whole blood. Receptors were obtained from an adult who was a healthcare worker with PCR-confirmed SARS-CoV-2 infection or an uninfected control (not recorded which). The CDR3 runs from the conserved cysteine through the conserved F or W. The order of the fields is D gene, J gene, V gene, clone size, CDR3 DNA, CDR3 protein. A D gene is named only where the DNA matches it firmly. Expanded clones get a size class; other rows say once, few or many, or leave the size out.

>NA|TRBJ2-5|TRBV7-2|NA
TGTGCCAGCAGCTTAGGACCCCAAGAGACCCAGTACTTC
CASSLGPQETQYF
>NA|TRBJ1-2|TRBV7-2|medium-sized
TGTGCCAGCAGCTTACGGCCCATCACAGTCGCCTATGGCTACACCTTC
CASSLRPITVAYGYTF
>NA|TRBJ1-1|TRBV13|NA
TGTGCCAGCAGCTCCCGGGACACTGAAGCTTTCTTT
CASSSRDTEAFF
>TRBD1|TRBJ1-6|TRBV20-1|many
TGCAGTGCTAGGACAGGGGGCTATAATTCACCCCTCCACTTT
CSARTGGYNSPLHF
>TRBD1|TRBJ1-1|TRBV25-1|medium-sized
TGTGCCAGCAGTAAGACAGGGGGGAACACTGAAGCTTTCTTT
CASSKTGGNTEAFF
>TRBD1|TRBJ1-6|TRBV2|many
TGTGCCAGACAGGGGGCGCGTAATTCACCCCTCCACTTT
CARQGARNSPLHF
>NA|TRBJ2-5|TRBV7-7|many
TGTGCTAGCAGCTTAGGGGCGGGGAGCCAAGAGACCCAGTACTTC
CASSLGAGSQETQYF
>NA|TRBJ1-1|TRBV6-1|many
TGTGCCAGCAGCGCGGGACGAGGGCTTGCTTTCTTT
CASSAGRGLAFF
>NA|TRBJ2-1|TRBV6-6|medium-sized
TGTGCCAGCAGGCCGGACAGTCTGACTGAGCAGTTCTTC
CASRPDSLTEQFF
>NA|TRBJ2-7|TRBV4-3|NA
TGCGCCAGCAGCCAAGATCTGGCGGGGATCCCCTACGAGCAGTACTTC
CASSQDLAGIPYEQYF
>TRBD1|TRBJ2-5|TRBV5-4|many
TGTGCCAGCAGTTCTTCCGGGACAGGGCCGAAGACCCAGTACTTC
CASSSSGTGPKTQYF
>NA|TRBJ2-7|TRBV11-2|few
TGTGCCAGCAGCTTACCGCCTGACATAAGGGGGGGGCGCGTGCAGTACTTC
CASSLPPDIRGGRVQYF
>NA|TRBJ1-6|TRBV9|few
TGTGCCAGCAGCGCCTCCCGGGCCGCCAATTCACCCCTCCACTTT
CASSASRAANSPLHF
>NA|TRBJ1-4|TRBV25-1|many
TGTGCCAGCAGTGACCCGTCAGGGACAACTAATGAAAAACTGTTTTTT
CASSDPSGTTNEKLFF
>NA|TRBJ2-7|TRBV20-1|few
TGCAGTGCTAGTGTGGGGTCCGGGCAGTACTTC
CSASVGSGQYF
>NA|TRBJ2-7|TRBV4-1|many
TGCGCCAGCAGCCCTACCGGGACTTACTACGAGCAGTACTTC
CASSPTGTYYEQYF
>NA|TRBJ2-5|TRBV6-1|few
TGTGCCAGCAGTGAAGCGTCGGGGGCCCAAGAGACCCAGTACTTC
CASSEASGAQETQYF
>TRBD1|TRBJ2-3|TRBV6-5|many
TGTGCCAGCAGTCCGGGGACAGGAGATACGCAGTATTTT
CASSPGTGDTQYF
>NA|TRBJ1-2|TRBV4-2|many
TGTGCCAGCAGTCAAGGACAGACCACCTTCGGGAACTATGGCTACACCTTC
CASSQGQTTFGNYGYTF
>NA|TRBJ2-3|TRBV11-2|many
TGTGCCAGCAGACTCGCCTCTGCGGTGTCATCGGATACGCAGTATTTT
CASRLASAVSSDTQYF
>TRBD1|TRBJ2-7|TRBV18|NA
TGTGCCAGCTCACCACTACCGGGACAGGTTCCCGGGGAGCAGTACTTC
CASSPLPGQVPGEQYF
>NA|TRBJ1-2|TRBV12-3/TRBV12-4|medium-sized
TGTGCCAGCAGTTTGCAGGAGAACTATGGCTACACCTTC
CASSLQENYGYTF
>NA|TRBJ1-2|TRBV5-1|few
TGCGCCAGCAGCTTGGGAGGGAGCAACTATGGCTACACCTTC
CASSLGGSNYGYTF
>NA|TRBJ2-7|TRBV6-1|many
TGTGCCAGCAGGATCTCGACAGATTCCTACGAGCAGTACTTC
CASRISTDSYEQYF
>NA|TRBJ2-7|TRBV29-1|medium-sized
TGCAGCGTTGAGTCAGAAAGCTACGAGCAGTACTTC
CSVESESYEQYF
>TRBD2|TRBJ2-3|TRBV13|NA
TGTGCCAGCAGCTTAGCGGGCGCGGGGGGGCTCACAGATACGCAGTATTTT
CASSLAGAGGLTDTQYF
>NA|TRBJ2-7|TRBV9|many
TGTGCCAGCAGCCCCGGAGGCCTCTCCTACGAGCAGTACTTC
CASSPGGLSYEQYF
>NA|TRBJ2-5|TRBV12-3/TRBV12-4|many
TGTGCCAGCAGTTTTAGTGGGGAGACCCAGTACTTC
CASSFSGETQYF
>NA|TRBJ2-7|TRBV18|many
TGTGCCAGCTCACCCGAAAACGAGCAGTACTTC
CASSPENEQYF
>NA|TRBJ1-2|TRBV3-1|many
TGTGCCAGCAGCCATCAGGGTTTTCACGGCTACACCTTC
CASSHQGFHGYTF
>NA|TRBJ1-1|TRBV11-2|many
TGTGCCAGCAGCCTTAACCCATATGGACCTGAAGCTTTCTTT
CASSLNPYGPEAFF
>TRBD2|TRBJ2-5|TRBV12-5|many
TGTGCTAGTGGCGCGGGGGAAGAGACCCAGTACTTC
CASGAGEETQYF
>NA|TRBJ2-2|TRBV19|many
TGTGCCAGTAGTATGATAGTGGGTAGACGGTTGACCGGGGAGCTGTTTTTT
CASSMIVGRRLTGELFF
>NA|TRBJ2-1|TRBV5-1|many
TGCGCCAGCAGCTTGAAGGGGAGCTCCTACAATGAGCAGTTCTTC
CASSLKGSSYNEQFF
>NA|TRBJ1-4|TRBV11-2|medium-sized
TGTGCCAGCAGCTTAGGACAGCGTAATGAAAAACTGTTTTTT
CASSLGQRNEKLFF
>TRBD2|TRBJ2-3|TRBV29-1|many
TGCAGCGTTTGGGAAGGACTAGCAAGCACAGATACGCAGTATTTT
CSVWEGLASTDTQYF
>NA|TRBJ1-1|TRBV2|NA
TGTGCCAGCAGTGTATCAAGGAACAGCCCTGGCGCTGAAGCTTTCTTT
CASSVSRNSPGAEAFF
>NA|TRBJ2-1|TRBV11-2|many
TGTGCCAGCAGCTTAAGTTCTAGCTCCTACAATGAGCAGTTCTTC
CASSLSSSSYNEQFF
>NA|TRBJ2-7|TRBV19|many
TGTGCCAGTAGCAAAACAGGGTACGAGCAGTACTTC
CASSKTGYEQYF
>NA|TRBJ2-7|TRBV19|many
TGTGCCAGTAGTATTTCACCGACCACCTCCTCCGAGCAGTACTTC
CASSISPTTSSEQYF
>TRBD1|TRBJ1-2|TRBV12-3/TRBV12-4|NA
TGTGCCAGCAGCCCGGACAGGGGTTATGATGGCTACACCTTC
CASSPDRGYDGYTF
>TRBD1|TRBJ2-5|TRBV29-1|many
TGCAGCGAGCAGGGGGATTCAGAGACCCAGTACTTC
CSEQGDSETQYF
>NA|TRBJ2-1|TRBV20-1|few
TGCAGTGCTAGAGACCGAAGAGCGGAGCGAACCCACAATGAGCAGTTCTTC
CSARDRRAERTHNEQFF
>NA|TRBJ1-1|TRBV7-3|few
TGTGCCAGCAGCTCAGGACCGGCCCCTAACACTGAAGCTTTCTTT
CASSSGPAPNTEAFF
>TRBD2|TRBJ2-2|TRBV6-2/TRBV6-3|many
TGTGCCAGCAGTTACATAGCGGGGAGGCTCACCGGGGAGCTGTTTTTT
CASSYIAGRLTGELFF
>TRBD1|TRBJ2-4|TRBV29-1|many
TGCAGCGTTGGACAGGGGATAGCCAAAAACATTCAGTACTTC
CSVGQGIAKNIQYF
>TRBD2|TRBJ2-1|TRBV19|many
TGTGCCAGTAGTATATTGACTAGCGGGGGAGGCGAGCAGTTCTTC
CASSILTSGGGEQFF
>TRBD2|TRBJ2-5|TRBV5-1|many
TGCGCCAGCAGCTGGGGGACTAGCGGGCCAAAGTACTTC
CASSWGTSGPKYF
>NA|TRBJ1-5|TRBV7-6|medium-sized
TGTGCCAGCAGCTTAGCGGGGCCTCAGCCCCAGCATTTT
CASSLAGPQPQHF
>TRBD2|TRBJ2-3|TRBV5-1|NA
TGCGCCAGCAGCCCCCGTATAGCGGGCTATGGCACAGATACGCAGTATTTT
CASSPRIAGYGTDTQYF
>NA|TRBJ2-3|TRBV20-1|NA
TGCAGTGCTAAGGGGAAGAGAGATACGCAGTATTTT
CSAKGKRDTQYF
>NA|TRBJ1-5|TRBV28|few
TGTGCCAGCAGTTTCGCCAGTCCCAATCAGCCCCAGCATTTT
CASSFASPNQPQHF
>NA|TRBJ2-7|TRBV6-2/TRBV6-3|few
TGTGCCAGCAATTCCCTGGTCTACGAGCAGTACTTC
CASNSLVYEQYF
>NA|TRBJ1-2|TRBV7-6|medium-sized
TGTGCCAGCAGCTCCCTAGAGGGACACCCGCCTCATGGCTACACCTTC
CASSSLEGHPPHGYTF
>TRBD1|TRBJ1-2|TRBV10-3|NA
TGTGCCATCAGTGAGGACGGGACAGCCTATGGCTACACCTTC
CAISEDGTAYGYTF
>TRBD1|TRBJ2-1|TRBV20-1|many
TGCAGTGCCACTCAGCCGGACAGGGGGAACAATGAGCAGTTCTTC
CSATQPDRGNNEQFF
>NA|TRBJ1-1|TRBV10-2|NA
TGCGCCAGCAGTGATGGGGGGAACACTGAAGCTTTCTTT
CASSDGGNTEAFF
>NA|TRBJ2-1|TRBV9|NA
TGTGCCAGGGTAGTCAGCTCCTACAATGAGCAGTTCTTC
CARVVSSYNEQFF
>NA|TRBJ2-7|TRBV5-1|NA
TGCGCCAGCAGCCTCGGACAAAGGTGGTCCTACGAGCAGTACTTC
CASSLGQRWSYEQYF
>TRBD2|TRBJ2-3|TRBV27|NA
TGTGCCAGCAGTCCGAGCGGGGGGCCAGGTCCCACGCAGTATTTT
CASSPSGGPGPTQYF